The 24 T cell receptor beta chains below come from one sample, sequenced in a study of blood T cell repertoires in COVID-19. Sequencing was performed with immunoSEQ multiplex PCR; in TCRdb, only in-frame clones are kept and a portion is missing. The sample yields more than 150,000 clones, around nine tenths seen once. The sample consisted of peripheral blood. The receptors were gathered from a woman aged 70-85 years with COVID-19, enrolled during active disease.

The chain links TRBV6-2 or TRBV6-3 to TRBJ1-1, with D possibly being TRBD1 (6 bases). V gave up 6 bases and J gave up 3 bases, with 8 bases separating them. The germline CDR1 and CDR2 sequences are MNHEY and SVGEGT. This CDR3 comprises 12 residues. As DNA, the CDR3 is TGTGCCAGCAGCAGGGGTCACACTGAAGCTTTCTTT. Its protein is CASSRGHTEAFF.

The V call is TRBV3-1 (or the pseudogene TRBV3-2), the J call TRBJ2-3; D call uncertain. The V gene's germline CDR1 is LGHDT and CDR2 YNNKEL (reference sequence). The CDR3 sequence is 14 residues long. Trimming pared 6 bases from V and 3 bases from J, leaving 13 bases between. The chain's CDR3 is CASRYSGPTDTQYF. CDR3 nucleotides: TGTGCCAGCAGATATTCGGGTCCGACAGATACGCAGTATTTT.

This clone was observed a handful of times. V usage is TRBV2 and J usage is TRBJ1-1, with TRBD1 as a possible D gene (6 bases). Germline-derived CDR1 and CDR2 are SNHLY and FYNNEI. There are 11 residues in the CDR3. Trimming cost V 8 bases and J 3 bases, with 7 bases left between them. The CDR3 protein is CASGQYTEAFF. The CDR3 coding sequence is TGTGCCAGCGGACAGTACACTGAAGCTTTCTTT.

This clone was counted a single time. V is TRBV14 and J is TRBJ2-7; D remains unclear. Germline CDR1 SGHDN, CDR2 FVKESK. This CDR3 is built from 14 residues. Trimming shortened V by 5 bases and J by 2 bases, and 13 bases separated the two germline ends. The chain's CDR3 is CASSSKNTAYEQYF. The DNA of the CDR3 is TGTGCCAGCAGCTCGAAGAATACAGCCTACGAGCAGTACTTC.

This chain connects TRBV6-5 to TRBJ2-2, with 8 bases that match TRBD2. J was trimmed by 0 bases and V by 6 bases; bases with no gene match: 3. Germline V gene lookup returns CDR1 MNHEY and CDR2 SVGAGI. The CDR3 has 15 residues. CDR3 sequence (DNA): TGTGCCAGCAGATTAGCGGGAACGAACACCGGGGAGCTGTTTTTT. Translating it yields CASRLAGTNTGELFF.

The chain carries TRBV6-5 and TRBJ1-2; 9 nucleotides agree with TRBD1. Germline values: CDR1 MNHEY, CDR2 SVGAGI. This CDR3 has 15 amino acids. The ends lost 6 bases at V and 2 bases at J; junction bases unmatched: 7. The CDR3 DNA sequence: TGTGCCAGCAGACCCTGGGACAGGGAGAACTATGGCTACACCTTC. Translated: CASRPWDRENYGYTF.

CDR3 sequence (DNA): TGTGCCAGCACCCCTTTGAGGGATACGCAGTATTTT. It yields the protein CASTPLRDTQYF. J is TRBJ2-3 and V is TRBV7-8, with no clear D. The CDR3 is made up of 12 amino acids. Trimming left V 7 bases short and J 6 bases short, with 11 bases between. Germline V gene sequence: CDR1 SGHVS, CDR2 FQNEAQ.

V and J are TRBV29-1 and TRBJ1-4; D is unresolved. V lost 4 bases and J 0 bases, leaving 9 bases between the germline ends. The CDR3 is 14 residues long. Germline assignment: CDR1 SQVTM and CDR2 ANQGSEA. The CDR3: CSVGEESTNEKLFF. CDR3 bases: TGCAGCGTTGGTGAGGAGTCAACTAATGAAAAACTGTTTTTT.

As DNA, the CDR3 is TGTGCCAGCACCCAGGGGACAGGGGGGCCGGGCCCCCAGTACTTC. Translated, it gives CASTQGTGGPGPQYF. V is TRBV7-9 and J is TRBJ2-5, with 11 bases aligning to TRBD1. The CDR3 is made up of 15 amino acids. Germline CDR1 reads SEHNR; CDR2 reads FQNEAQ (reference sequence). Unmatched junction bases numbered 13, after V lost 7 bases and J lost 9 bases. Full variable domain (remainder filled in from reference TRBV7-9 and TRBJ2-5): DTGVSQNPRHKITKRGQNVTFRCDPISEHNRLYWYRQTLGQGPEFLTYFQNEAQLEKSRLLSDRFSAERPKGSFSTLEIQRTEQGDSAMYLCASTQGTGGPGPQYFGPGTRLLVL.

The chain has TRBV27 and TRBJ2-7, with 8 bases lining up with TRBD1. Germline V CDR1 and CDR2: MNHEY, SMNVEV (reference sequence). The junction had 1 base not matched to a gene; V was cut back by 1 base and J by 2 bases. The CDR3 is 14 amino acids. As DNA, the CDR3 is TGTGCCAGCAGTTTATGGGACAGGACCTACGAGCAGTACTTC. Encoded protein: CASSLWDRTYEQYF.

V and J are TRBV5-4 and TRBJ1-6; TRBD1 matches 9 bases. The germline V gene encodes CDR1 SGHNT and CDR2 YYREEE (reference sequence). This CDR3 is 15 amino acids long. V shed 0 bases, J shed 8 bases, and the junction held 3 bases outside the gene matches. CDR3 coding DNA: TGTGCCAGCAGCTTGGACAGGGGGCATGATTCACCCCTCCACTTT. As protein: CASSLDRGHDSPLHF. Supplemented by reference TRBV5-4 and TRBJ1-6, the full variable domain reads ETGVTQSPTHLIKTRGQQVTLRCSSQSGHNTVSWYQQALGQGPQFIFQYYREEENGRGNFPPRFSGLQFPNYSSELNVNALELDDSALYLCASSLDRGHDSPLHFGNGTRLTVT.

V is TRBV19 and J is TRBJ2-7, with 8 positions matching TRBD1. The CDR3 is 14 residues long. In germline, CDR1 is LNHDA, CDR2 SQIVND (reference sequence). V dropped 10 bases and J dropped 4; count of bases not matched to a gene: 12. The CDR3 reads CATTQGADSYEQYF. CDR3 coding DNA: TGTGCCACCACGCAGGGGGCGGATAGTTACGAGCAGTACTTC.

This chain links TRBV10-2 with TRBJ2-5, with TRBD2 matching over 12 bases. Germline-derived CDR1 and CDR2 are WSHSY and SAAADI. The V segment lost 8 bases and the J segment 4 bases; nucleotides outside the gene matches: 17. CDR3 length equals 18 residues. For the CDR3, the DNA is TGCGCCAGCCCACAACGATCACTAGCGGGAGGTTTAGGAGAGACCCAGTACTTC. Its translation is CASPQRSLAGGLGETQYF.

The chain has TRBV6-5 and TRBJ2-1, with 7 positions matching TRBD1. The J segment lost 1 base and the V segment lost 7 bases, leaving 7 bases of the junction unmatched. The CDR3 length is 15 residues. The V gene's germline CDR1 is MNHEY and CDR2 SVGAGI. CDR3 sequence reads: CASTSGQESYNEQFF. The DNA of the CDR3 is TGTGCCAGCACCTCCGGACAGGAGTCCTACAATGAGCAGTTCTTC.

V is TRBV6-5 and J is TRBJ2-7; TRBD2 is a possible D gene (7 bases). V gave up 6 bases and J gave up 2 bases, with 14 bases separating them. Germline CDR1 MNHEY, CDR2 SVGAGI. The CDR3 covers 14 residues. The CDR3 region has the DNA TGTGCCAGCAGCAGGGGAGGGAGTACCTACGAGCAGTACTTC. Its protein product is CASSRGGSTYEQYF.

Of note for this clone: This sample includes further DNA sequences coding for the same CDR3. The rearrangement joins TRBV24-1 to TRBJ2-5, with D maybe TRBD1 (6 bases). Looked up from germline, CDR1 is KGHDR and CDR2 is SFDVKD. The V end lost 3 bases, the J end lost 4 bases, and 11 bases lay between the germline ends. The CDR3 length is 14 residues. CDR3 sequence reads: CATSDRTVGETQYF. CDR3 nucleotides: TGTGCCACCAGTGATCGGACAGTAGGAGAGACCCAGTACTTC.

For this clone: At the DNA level, this CDR3 is encoded by other sequences in the same sample as well. The V and J genes are TRBV5-1 and TRBJ1-1; D may be TRBD1 (6 bases). Per the germline V gene, CDR1 is SGHRS and CDR2 is YFSETQ. The V gene lost 0 bases and the J gene lost 4 bases, with 10 bases spanning the gap. The CDR3 spans 14 residues. CDR3 bases: TGCGCCAGCAGCTTGGACAGGGTAGGCACTGAAGCTTTCTTT. Amino acid sequence: CASSLDRVGTEAFF.

This clone was seen just once. The chain carries TRBV25-1 and TRBJ1-5; the D is unclear. This CDR3 has 11 amino acids. The germline V and J ends were trimmed by 7 bases and 7 bases, with 8 bases remaining between them. The germline CDR1 and CDR2 sequences are MGHDK and SYGVNS. The CDR3 sequence: CASNSIQPQHF. CDR3 DNA: TGTGCCAGCAACTCTATCCAGCCCCAGCATTTT.

The chain links TRBV5-3 to TRBJ2-7; maybe TRBD2 (6 bases). TRBV5-3 is an ORF for which the function is uncertain. The V and J ends lost 4 bases and 0 bases respectively, with 14 bases between them. The CDR3 extends over 15 amino acids. The CDR3 region is CARSPRAGSSYEQYF. In DNA, the CDR3 is TGTGCCAGAAGCCCGAGAGCGGGTAGCTCCTACGAGCAGTACTTC.

V gene TRBV5-4 combines with J gene TRBJ2-7; no definite D call. Per the germline V gene, CDR1 is SGHNT and CDR2 is YYREEE (reference sequence). CDR3 length equals 14 residues. Trimming removed 2 bases at V and 0 bases at J, with 9 bases between. The CDR3 is CASSFRLSSYEQYF. CDR3 nucleotide sequence: TGTGCCAGCAGCTTCCGCCTGAGCTCCTACGAGCAGTACTTC. The full variable domain, its missing parts supplied by reference TRBV5-4 and TRBJ2-7, is ETGVTQSPTHLIKTRGQQVTLRCSSQSGHNTVSWYQQALGQGPQFIFQYYREEENGRGNFPPRFSGLQFPNYSSELNVNALELDDSALYLCASSFRLSSYEQYFGPGTRLTVT.

The chain is built from TRBV4-1 and TRBJ1-2; D unclear. V gave up 0 bases and J gave up 2 bases, with 7 bases separating them. The CDR3 totals 14 residues. Germline lookup yields CDR1 MGHRA and CDR2 YSYEKL. In DNA form, the CDR3 reads TGCGCCAGCAGCCAAGATCCGGGGAACTATGGCTACACCTTC. This translates into CASSQDPGNYGYTF.

This chain uses TRBV6-4 with TRBJ1-5, with TRBD1 matching 7 bases. The V and J ends lost 8 bases and 1 base, in that order; junction bases with no gene match: 11. The CDR3 runs to 16 residues. Germline CDR1 reads MRHNA; CDR2 reads SNTAGT. CDR3: CASGGQVRRSNQPQHF. The CDR3 DNA sequence: TGTGCCAGCGGCGGACAGGTCCGACGGAGCAATCAGCCCCAGCATTTT.

The V gene is TRBV7-2, the J gene TRBJ1-3; D is perhaps TRBD1 (6 bases). Trimming left V 5 bases short and J 0 bases short, with 11 bases between. The length of the CDR3 is 15 residues. Germline lookup yields CDR1 SGHTA and CDR2 FQGNSA. The chain's CDR3 is CASSADRSSGNTIYF. The CDR3 region has the DNA TGTGCCAGCAGCGCTGACAGGAGCTCTGGAAACACCATATATTTT.

The J gene is TRBJ1-3, the V gene TRBV28; D remains unclear. The CDR3 has 15 amino acids. V was trimmed by 5 bases and J by 2 bases, leaving 13 bases between them. Germline V lookup: CDR1 MDHEN, CDR2 SYDVKM. The CDR3 reads CASSPYIFAGNTIYF. The CDR3 nucleotides are TGTGCCAGCAGTCCTTATATTTTCGCTGGAAACACCATATATTTT.